This T cell receptor beta chain was observed in a study of blood T cell repertoires in COVID-19. As for the study in general: COVID-19 samples from acute and convalescent phases originated in the United States, Italy and Spain. T cells, B-cell-depleted T cells, or PBMCs supplied cDNA or gDNA.

Original methodology: Researchers report that nucleated cell counts were estimated from reference gene primer amplification. Repertoires were generated with immunoSEQ multiplex PCR, while TCRdb's copy carries only in-frame clones and drops some. That table gives V, J and clone size, and the DNA gave D and trimming. This sample yields fewer than 250,000 clones, of which approximately 89% are seen a single time; around 4.8% belongs to the top ten. The germline V gene encodes CDR1 SNHLY and CDR2 FYNNEI. The CDR3 is 12 residues long. With 8 bases removed from V and 1 base from J, the gap between germline ends came to 3 bases. Only one count was recorded for this clone.

This receptor was taken from a woman in her thirties or forties with acute or convalescent COVID-19. The source material was peripheral blood. This sequence joins TRBV2 and TRBJ2-6; D call uncertain. The CDR3 bases are TGTGCCAGCTCATCTGGGGCCAACGTCCTGACTTTC. Protein sequence: CASSSGANVLTF.